This T cell receptor (beta chain) was obtained from a study of cytomegalovirus exposure and HLA in healthy donors. On the study more broadly: The Caucasian-associated ancestry cluster contained about 80% of the 300 to 400 genotyped donors. Study findings and constraints: Investigators reported approximately 170 TCR beta chains as tied to cytomegalovirus.

In the PCR, 60 Vbeta and 13 Jbeta primers were used. Some clones are missing from TCRdb's copy, which holds only in-frame ones; the method was immunoSEQ multiplex PCR. The repertoire holds approximately 160,000 clones, about 80% seen once, with approximately 6% in the top ten. In the case of this clone: Its antigen is unidentified.

This sequence was found in a man aged 25-45 years in good health and CMV-seropositive. The sample comprised PBMCs.

The CDR3 here is CASSFRTGGAYTQYF. CDR3 DNA sequence: TGTGCCAGCAGTTTCCGGACAGGGGGCGCGTATACGCAGTATTTT. V usage is TRBV28 and J usage is TRBJ2-3, with 11 positions matching TRBD1. Trimming at V came to 3 bases and at J to 7 bases, leaving 6 bases not matched to a gene. This CDR3 contains 15 residues. The germline CDR1 and CDR2 sequences are MDHEN and SYDVKM.